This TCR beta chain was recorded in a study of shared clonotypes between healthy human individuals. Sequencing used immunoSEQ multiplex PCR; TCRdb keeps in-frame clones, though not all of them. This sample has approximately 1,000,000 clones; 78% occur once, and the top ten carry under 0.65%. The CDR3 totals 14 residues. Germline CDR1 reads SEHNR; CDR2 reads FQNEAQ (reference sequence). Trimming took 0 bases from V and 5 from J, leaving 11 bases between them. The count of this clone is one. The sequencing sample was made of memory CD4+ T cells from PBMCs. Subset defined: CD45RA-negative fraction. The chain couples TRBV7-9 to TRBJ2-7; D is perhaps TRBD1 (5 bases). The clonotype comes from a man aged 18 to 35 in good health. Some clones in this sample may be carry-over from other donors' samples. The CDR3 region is CASSLAGRADEQYF. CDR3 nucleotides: TGTGCCAGCAGCTTAGCGGGCAGGGCAGACGAGCAGTACTTC.